This T cell receptor beta chain is drawn from a study of blood T cell repertoires in COVID-19. The authors' processing: The authors estimated nucleated cell counts from reference gene primer amplification. The table came from immunoSEQ multiplex PCR; TCRdb's copy has only in-frame clones and leaves some out. V and J calls and clone size come straight from that table; D and trimming were deduced from the DNA. This table holds 200,000 to 250,000 clones, 85% found once. The table lists this clone with a few counts. Germline V gives CDR1 SGHAT, CDR2 FQNNGV. There are 17 residues in the CDR3. The V gene lost 1 base and the J gene lost 3 bases, with 17 bases spanning the gap.

This receptor was identified in a man aged 45-60 years with COVID-19, enrolled during active disease. The chain combines TRBV11-2 with TRBJ2-3; D unclear. Sequences were obtained from peripheral blood. The chain's CDR3 is CASSLVFRVSSTDTQYF. The DNA of the CDR3 is TGTGCCAGCAGCTTAGTATTTCGGGTCAGTAGTACAGATACGCAGTATTTT.